This entry concerns a single T cell receptor (beta chain). What it binds is not known. TCRdb reprocessed the 5' RACE reads; each CDR3 protein has one entry and no DNA is given. The sample holds about 450,000 distinct CDR3 sequences. In germline, CDR1 is SGHRS, CDR2 YFSETQ. The CDR3 is made up of 17 amino acids. The data belong to a study of monozygotic twins with inflammatory bowel disease. Findings and limits, study-wide: Among IBD patients, fewer clonotypes were shared with others than among healthy twins, especially with disease activity.

Every donor provided one blood sample measuring roughly 2.5 ml. This sequence was found in a human donor with ulcerative colitis or Crohn's disease, or a healthy co-twin of an affected twin (not recorded which). The specimen sequenced was blood. The rearrangement uses TRBV5-1 and TRBJ2-7. The CDR3 loop is CASSLGSAERLGYEQYF.